The clone carrying this TCR beta chain was counted only a few times. No antigen is known for it. A single record per CDR3 protein comes from TCRdb applying MiXCR to the RT-PCR reads. The data contain around 530,000 distinct CDR3 sequences, 15% to 20% of them seen just once; the ten biggest clones take up 3% to 3.5%. The entry originates in a study of response to subunit inactivated influenza vaccine. Germline CDR1 is MDHEN and CDR2 is SYDVKM. Trimming cost V 6 bases and J 6 bases, with 17 bases left between them. The CDR3 covers 14 residues. Study outcomes and limitations: Each seasonal flu vaccination may recruit only limited new T cells, authors suggested.

The source is a man aged 50 to 69 who received an inactivated influenza vaccine. Sequenced here: CD4+ T cells sorted from PBMCs, sampled 23 to 25 months after vaccination. The rearrangement uses TRBV28 and TRBJ1-1; D is undetermined. CDR3 region: CASRAAQQPSEAFF. DNA of the CDR3: TGTGCCAGCAGAGCAGCCCAACAGCCCTCTGAAGCTTTCTTT.